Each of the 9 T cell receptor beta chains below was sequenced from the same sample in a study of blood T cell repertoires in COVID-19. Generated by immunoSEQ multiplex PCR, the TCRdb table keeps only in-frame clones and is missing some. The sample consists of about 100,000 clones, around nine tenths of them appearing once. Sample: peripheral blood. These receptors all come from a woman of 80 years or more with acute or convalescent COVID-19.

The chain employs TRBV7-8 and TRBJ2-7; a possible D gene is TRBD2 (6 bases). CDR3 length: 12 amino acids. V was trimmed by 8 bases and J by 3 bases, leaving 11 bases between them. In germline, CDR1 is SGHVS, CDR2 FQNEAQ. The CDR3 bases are TGTGCCAGCCAGGAGGGAGTCTACGAGCAGTACTTC. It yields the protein CASQEGVYEQYF.

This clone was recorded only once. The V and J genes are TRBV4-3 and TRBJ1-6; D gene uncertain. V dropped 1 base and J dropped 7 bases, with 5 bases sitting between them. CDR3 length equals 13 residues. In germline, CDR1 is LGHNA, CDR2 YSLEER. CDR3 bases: TGCGCCAGCAGCCAAGTAGTCAATTCACCCCTCCACTTT. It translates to CASSQVVNSPLHF.

This CDR3 is CASSPTNSGANVLTF. The DNA for the CDR3 is TGTGCCAGCAGCCCGACTAACTCTGGGGCCAACGTCCTGACTTTC. The V call is TRBV5-4, the J call TRBJ2-6; weak D call: TRBD2 (5 bases). V was shortened by 4 bases and J by 0 bases, with 8 bases between the two germline ends. The CDR3 is 15 residues long. Germline V lookup: CDR1 SGHNT, CDR2 YYREEE (reference sequence).

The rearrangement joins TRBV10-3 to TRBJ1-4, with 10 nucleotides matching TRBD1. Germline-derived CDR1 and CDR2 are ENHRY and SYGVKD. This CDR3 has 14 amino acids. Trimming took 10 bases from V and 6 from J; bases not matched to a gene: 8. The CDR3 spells CATHAGQGYEKLFF. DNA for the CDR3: TGTGCCACTCACGCGGGACAGGGGTATGAAAAACTGTTTTTT.

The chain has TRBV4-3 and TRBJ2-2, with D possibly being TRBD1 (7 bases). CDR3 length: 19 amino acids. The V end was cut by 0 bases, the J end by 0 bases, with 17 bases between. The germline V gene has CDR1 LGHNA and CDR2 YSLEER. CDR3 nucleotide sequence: TGCGCCAGCAGCCAAGAATGGGGCGGGACAGTCGCGAACACCGGGGAGCTGTTTTTT. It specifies CASSQEWGGTVANTGELFF.

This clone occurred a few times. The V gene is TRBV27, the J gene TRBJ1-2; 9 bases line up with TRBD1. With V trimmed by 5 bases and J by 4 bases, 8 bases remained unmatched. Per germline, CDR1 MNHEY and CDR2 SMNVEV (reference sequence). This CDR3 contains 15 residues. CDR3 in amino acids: CASSLTGTGTYGYTF. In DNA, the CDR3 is TGTGCCAGCAGTCTGACCGGGACAGGGACCTATGGCTACACCTTC.

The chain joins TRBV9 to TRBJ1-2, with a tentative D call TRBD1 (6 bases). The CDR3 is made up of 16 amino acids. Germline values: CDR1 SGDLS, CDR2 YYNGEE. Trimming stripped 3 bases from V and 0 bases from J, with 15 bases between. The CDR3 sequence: CASSAYTRGTNYGYTF. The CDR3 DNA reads TGTGCCAGCAGCGCCTATACAAGGGGGACTAACTATGGCTACACCTTC.

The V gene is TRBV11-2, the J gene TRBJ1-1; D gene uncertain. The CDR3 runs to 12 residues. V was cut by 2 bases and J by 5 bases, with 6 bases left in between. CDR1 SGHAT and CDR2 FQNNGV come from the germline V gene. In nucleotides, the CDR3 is TGTGCCAGCAGCTTAACGGAGACTGAAGCTTTCTTT. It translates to CASSLTETEAFF.

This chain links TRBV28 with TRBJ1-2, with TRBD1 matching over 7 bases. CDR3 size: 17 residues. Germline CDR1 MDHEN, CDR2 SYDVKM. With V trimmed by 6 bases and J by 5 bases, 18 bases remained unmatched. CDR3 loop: CASRIGGSSTAGYGYTF. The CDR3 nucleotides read TGTGCCAGCAGGATAGGGGGCAGCTCCACCGCCGGTTATGGCTACACCTTC.